This paragraph covers one T cell receptor (beta chain) sequence. Its antigen remains undetermined. No base quality information exists; no much larger clone differs at one position. The record originates from a study of blood T cell repertoires in COVID-19 (TCRdb year 2020). Study-wide context: Samples covering the acute and convalescent phases of COVID-19 were provided by collaborators in the United States, Italy and Spain. The material from the prospective study consisted of cDNA or gDNA derived from T cells, B-cell-depleted T cells, or PBMCs. Subjects who had been exposed to COVID-19, were actively infected with it, or had recovered from it provided the deeply sampled blood TCRbeta repertoires that made up the dataset. The repertoires were released in a freely available public database meant as a resource for research on the immune response to SARS-CoV-2. Samples came from the ongoing ImmuneRACE study (first 160 participants) plus 1,254 subjects from 6 global collaborators. Nearly every sample came with metadata listing a de-identified subject ID, COVID-19 status, age in years and sex. Where HLA class I and class II types were available, the types were taken from metadata supplied by the sample provider, not from assay-based typing.

Enrolling through a virtual design, the prospective study's participants ranged in age from roughly 18 to 90 years and lived across about two dozen United States geographic areas. Cohort assignment in the prospective study relied on participant-reported clinical history from a screening survey and a study questionnaire. ImmuneRACE Cohort 3 recovered participants were defined by two consecutive negative NP/OP PCR tests, healthcare professional clearance, or symptom resolution. Mobile phlebotomists in the prospective study collected whole blood, serum and a nasopharyngeal or oropharyngeal swab from every participant. Additional blood draws and questionnaires over an approximately two-month period could optionally be provided by prospective study participants. Before DNA extraction, prospective study blood samples were shipped either frozen or at room temperature. TCRbeta CDR3 regions were amplified from genomic DNA using the immunoSEQ Assay, a bias-controlled multiplex PCR. The published analysis was carried out like this. Nucleated cell counts per sample were estimated from amplification of reference gene primers within the assay. Sequence reads were collapsed and filtered to measure the absolute abundance of every unique TCRbeta CDR3 rearrangement. Productive Simpson clonality was computed per sample as the square root of Simpson's diversity index over productive rearrangements. In TCRdb, the immuneACCESS table is reduced to in-frame sequences with V and J assigned. These tables do not hold every clone; where another copy was compared, an unresolved V gene accounts for under half, and the others remain unexplained. The DNA was the basis for D and trimming; V, J and clone size are from that table. Counted in this sample were 250,000 to 350,000 clones; roughly 90% of them appeared once. Roughly 2.6% of the sample is held by the ten biggest clonotypes.

General study outcomes and caveats: The quantity of clinical and demographic metadata differed by source and by participant and was supplied without curation.

Reading the germline V gene gives CDR1 ENHRY and CDR2 SYGVKD. V drops 6 bases and J drops 4 bases, leaving 10 bases in between. The CDR3 spans 13 residues, from the cysteine through the phenylalanine. Only the CDR3 part of the read is kept: 39 bases, read in frame from the first base. The TCR was taken from a man aged 55 to 70 who had recovered from COVID-19. Sequenced sample: PBMCs or T cells enriched from blood (not recorded which). The sequence joins TRBV10-3 to TRBJ2-1; TRBD2 is possibly the D segment (6 matching bases). DNA sequence: TGTGCCATCAGGGGGGGAGAATACAATGAGCAGTTCTTC. It codes for CAIRGGEYNEQFF.